This T cell receptor beta chain was sequenced in a study of CD8 T cells in ankylosing spondylitis. TCRdb used MiXCR to reprocess the 5' RACE reads, holding one entry per CDR3 protein. In the table there are 130,000 or so distinct CDR3 sequences, 6.5% to 9% of which are singletons. Trimming shortened V by 1 base and J by 2 bases, and 14 bases separated the two germline ends. The CDR3 sequence is 16 residues long. CDR1 SGHKS and CDR2 YYEKEE come from the germline V gene (reference sequence). Study outcomes and limitations: According to the report, clones linked to the disease were significantly enriched in matched synovial fluid samples taken from ankylosing spondylitis patients.

This clonotype was seen ten or more times. Its antigen is not identified. Sequencing was carried out using blood, either unsorted or a sorted T cell fraction (not recorded which). The TCR originated in a male donor with ankylosing spondylitis or in good health (not recorded which). This sequence joins TRBV5-5 and TRBJ2-3; a possible D gene is TRBD2 (6 bases). This chain's CDR3 is CASSLIQRVYTDTQYF. CDR3 DNA: TGTGCCAGCAGCTTGATCCAGCGGGTTTACACAGATACGCAGTATTTT.